This TCR beta chain was sequenced during a study of blood T cell repertoires in COVID-19. Overall study context: T cells, B-cell-depleted T cells, or PBMCs supplied cDNA or gDNA.

The length of the CDR3 is 15 residues. Looked up from germline, CDR1 is MNHNS and CDR2 is SASEGT. The V end was cut by 1 base, the J end by 6 bases, with 13 bases between. Original processing methods: Reference gene primers were amplified, and this amplification served to estimate nucleated cell counts. TCRdb keeps only in-frame clones here, not all; method: immunoSEQ multiplex PCR. V and J calls and clone size are those listed in that table; D and trimming were worked out from the DNA. The sample gives roughly 140,000 clones, about nine tenths of which show up once; roughly 10% is in the top ten. Which cohort a participant joined came from the clinical history participants gave.

The receptor was derived from a man in his 60s who had recovered from COVID-19. This chain links TRBV6-1 with TRBJ1-5; TRBD1 is a possible D gene (5 bases). Sequencing used PBMCs or T cells enriched from blood (not recorded which). CDR3 DNA: TGTGCCAGCAGTGAAGTTAAGTGGACAATTCAGCCCCAGCATTTT. This sequence encodes CASSEVKWTIQPQHF.